This entry lists 19 T cell receptor beta chains sequenced from one sample in a study of regulatory T cells in long-lasting Graves disease. TCR beta libraries were built with iRepertoire HTBI primers and Arm-PCR of CDR3 regions. MiXCR, applied by TCRdb to the multiplex PCR reads, yields one record per CDR3 protein. Of some 490,000 distinct CDR3 sequences listed, approximately 12% are singletons. The time point here: newly diagnosed GD, antithyroid drugs for less than 3 months. PBMC-extracted RNA yielded the TCR library. These data also formed part of another study, on T cells in Graves' hyperthyroidism and ophthalmopathy.

Sequences were derived from peripheral blood mononuclear cells (PBMCs), sampled at new diagnosis, from a patient treated with antithyroid drugs. The receptors were sampled from a woman under 40 with Graves disease.

This clonotype has a handful of counts. The V and J genes are TRBV28 and TRBJ1-5; 8 positions match TRBD1. The CDR3 contains 15 residues. Germline assignment: CDR1 MDHEN and CDR2 SYDVKM. Germline trimming cut 6 bases from V and 7 bases from J; bases unmatched to any gene: 11. This chain's CDR3 is CASSQLTGGKQPQHF. The CDR3 nucleotides are TGTGCCAGCAGCCAACTTACAGGGGGGAAGCAGCCCCAGCATTTT.

A single count supports this clonotype. V gene TRBV28 combines with J gene TRBJ2-5; 8 nucleotides match TRBD1. CDR1 MDHEN and CDR2 SYDVKM come from the germline V gene. V shed 5 bases and J 6 bases; nucleotides not matched to a gene: 5. This CDR3 contains 13 residues. This CDR3 is CASSGDRRQTQYF. The CDR3 bases are TGTGCCAGCAGTGGGGACAGGCGGCAGACCCAGTACTTC. The whole variable domain, filled in from reference TRBV28 and TRBJ2-5, reads DVKVTQSSRYLVKRTGEKVFLECVQDMDHENMFWYRQDPGLGLRLIYFSYDVKMKEKGDIPEGYSVSREKKERFSLILESASTNQTSMYLCASSGDRRQTQYFGPGTRLLVL.

As concerns this clonotype: This may arise from a read error, as a much more abundant clone is one base away. The gene calls are TRBV7-6 and TRBJ2-1; 14 bases align to TRBD2. There are 18 residues in the CDR3. Germline V gene sequence: CDR1 SGHVS, CDR2 FNYEAQ. This chain's CDR3 is CANSLYPGTSGSYNEQFF. DNA for the CDR3: TGTGCCAACAGCTTATACCCCGGGACTAGCGGGAGTTACAATGAGCAGTTCTTC.

The table lists this clonotype with a few counts. One base separates it from a far larger clone, so it is likely a read error. The CDR3 ends on some other residue instead of the conserved phenylalanine or tryptophan, so this is likely a read error. This chain uses TRBV2 with TRBJ2-3, with D tentatively TRBD1 (6 bases). The end of the DNA is better explained by TRBJ1-1, so the J call may be wrong. The CDR3 runs 14 residues. Germline V gives CDR1 SNHLY, CDR2 FYNNEI. CDR3 sequence: CASSAYRVKTEAFL. CDR3 bases: TGTGCCAGCAGTGCATACAGGGTTAAAACTGAAGCTTTCCTT.

This clonotype was counted only a few times. The chain has TRBV19 and TRBJ2-1; no reliable D call. The germline gives CDR1 LNHDA, CDR2 SQIVND (reference sequence). CDR3 size: 16 residues. V was trimmed by 3 bases and J by 5 bases, leaving 17 bases between them. DNA of the CDR3: TGTGCCAGTAGTATCAGCCACTCCCCGGCAAACAATGAGCAGTTCTTC. Its protein is CASSISHSPANNEQFF.

In the case of this clonotype: A far bigger clonotype differs at one base, so this is likely a read error. This chain connects TRBV6-4 to TRBJ1-5; no reliable D call. The CDR3 is 15 residues long. Germline CDR1 reads MRHNA; CDR2 reads SNTAGT. The CDR3 DNA is TGTGACAGCAGTGAAAAGGAGGACAGCAATCAGCCCCAGCATTTT. Translating it yields CDSSEKEDSNQPQHF.

This clonotype was detected ten times or more. The V and J genes are TRBV5-1 and TRBJ2-3; D may correspond to TRBD1 or TRBD2 (5 bases each). CDR1 is SGHRS and CDR2 is YFSETQ in the germline V gene. Trimming shortened V by 4 bases and J by 2 bases, and 14 bases separated the two germline ends. This CDR3 region has 15 residues. The CDR3 reads CASSGTGRITDTQYF. As DNA, the CDR3 is TGCGCCAGCAGCGGTACGGGACGGATCACAGATACGCAGTATTTT.

This clonotype was counted only a few times. The J gene is TRBJ2-7, the V gene TRBV7-9; TRBD2 agrees at 14 bases. V lost 4 bases and J lost 1; bases outside the gene matches: 18. The CDR3 covers 21 residues. In germline, CDR1 is SEHNR, CDR2 FQNEAQ (reference sequence). CDR3 DNA sequence: TGTGCCAGCAGCTCGGGACTAGCGGGAGCTCGTGCAATCAGCGTATCCTACGAGCAGTACTTC. It yields the protein CASSSGLAGARAISVSYEQYF.

This clonotype was observed a few times. The CDR3 DNA is TGTGCCAGCAGTTTACTGGGGGCGGGAAACATTCAGTACTTC. This gives the protein CASSLLGAGNIQYF. The V call is TRBV28, the J call TRBJ2-4; possible D gene TRBD1, 6 bases. This CDR3 is built from 14 residues. The V gene's germline CDR1 is MDHEN and CDR2 SYDVKM. The V gene lost 2 bases and the J gene lost 6 bases, with 11 bases spanning the gap.

This clonotype was recorded many times. The rearrangement links TRBV5-6 to TRBJ2-3, with D maybe TRBD2 (6 bases). The CDR3 spans 20 residues. The V end was cut by 1 base, the J end by 3 bases, with 27 bases between. The germline CDR1 and CDR2 sequences are SGHDT and YYEEEE. CDR3 sequence reads: CASSLFRLVYRVSGTDTQYF. CDR3 nucleotide sequence: TGTGCCAGCAGCTTGTTTCGACTAGTGTATAGAGTCTCTGGGACAGATACGCAGTATTTT.

This clonotype was observed at least ten times. The rearrangement joins TRBV2 to TRBJ2-7, with 7 bases matching TRBD1. There are 13 residues in the CDR3. Per germline, CDR1 SNHLY and CDR2 FYNNEI. After removal of 5 bases from V and 2 bases from J, the junction contained 3 bases not matched to a gene. The CDR3 DNA reads TGTGCCAGCAGTCGCCAGGGGGCCTACGAGCAGTACTTC. This encodes CASSRQGAYEQYF.

This clonotype has a handful of counts. V usage is TRBV4-1 and J usage is TRBJ2-7; D call uncertain. The germline V gene encodes CDR1 MGHRA and CDR2 YSYEKL. Trimming pared 2 bases from V and 0 bases from J, leaving 11 bases between. The CDR3 length is 15 residues. The CDR3 region is CASSQLYSHSYEQYF. The CDR3 DNA is TGCGCCAGCAGCCAACTGTACAGTCACTCCTACGAGCAGTACTTC.

This chain joins TRBV2 and TRBJ1-2, with D unresolved. CDR1 and CDR2 (germline): SNHLY, FYNNEI. V was clipped by 4 bases and J by 7 bases, with 7 bases between them. This CDR3 has 11 amino acids. The CDR3, as DNA: TGTGCCAGCAGTGTTGGGTTTGGCTACACCTTC. Its protein product is CASSVGFGYTF. Full variable domain (remainder filled in from reference TRBV2 and TRBJ1-2): EPEVTQTPSHQVTQMGQEVILRCVPISNHLYFYWYRQILGQKVEFLVSFYNNEISEKSEIFDDQFSVERPDGSNFTLKIRSTKLEDSAMYFCASSVGFGYTFGSGTRLTVV.

This clonotype appeared many times. The rearrangement links TRBV12-3 or TRBV12-4 to TRBJ2-3; no definite D call. Trimming shortened V by 6 bases and J by 0 bases, and 7 bases separated the two germline ends. This CDR3 spans 13 amino acids. CDR3 in DNA: TGTGCCAGCAGAGTAACTAGCACAGATACGCAGTATTTT. Its translation: CASRVTSTDTQYF.

This clonotype came up a few times. The chain employs TRBV5-1 and TRBJ1-1; D gene unclear. V lost 4 bases and J 0 bases, leaving 7 bases between the germline ends. In germline, CDR1 is SGHRS, CDR2 YFSETQ. The CDR3 loop spans 13 amino acids. For the CDR3, the DNA is TGCGCCAGCAGCCGATTTATGAACACTGAAGCTTTCTTT. This translates into CASSRFMNTEAFF.

This clonotype appeared many times. J is TRBJ1-1 and V is TRBV28; no firm D call. Deletions cut 3 bases from V and 11 bases from J, with 10 bases between. CDR3 length: 11 residues. CDR1 MDHEN and CDR2 SYDVKM come from the germline V gene. CDR3 sequence reads: CASSFSEDAFF. The CDR3 bases are TGTGCCAGCAGTTTCTCGGAAGATGCTTTCTTT.

This clonotype was recorded many times. The chain couples TRBV2 to TRBJ2-7; 7 bases agree with TRBD2. Germline CDR1 is SNHLY and CDR2 is FYNNEI. The CDR3 sequence is 15 residues long. Trimming removed 1 base from V and 2 bases from J; junction bases left unmatched: 5. CDR3 sequence: CASSEVREATYEQYF. The CDR3 DNA reads TGTGCCAGCAGTGAAGTACGGGAGGCAACCTACGAGCAGTACTTC.

This clonotype was counted many times. DNA for the CDR3: TGTGCCAGCAGCCCCCCGTGGGGCTCCTACGAGCAGTACTTC. Encoded protein: CASSPPWGSYEQYF. The rearrangement links TRBV6-2 or TRBV6-3 to TRBJ2-7, with D unresolved. Germline V gives CDR1 MNHEY, CDR2 SVGEGT. This CDR3 is 14 amino acids long. Trimming took off 6 bases at V and 0 bases at J, with 12 bases between the two ends.

This chain joins TRBV10-2 and TRBJ1-3; D may be TRBD1 (5 bases). The CDR3 is 18 residues long. The V and J ends lost 0 bases and 0 bases respectively, with 15 bases between them. The V gene's germline CDR1 is WSHSY and CDR2 SAAADI. In DNA, the CDR3 is TGCGCCAGCAGTGAGTCGAGAAGACAGTACCTCTCTGGAAACACCATATATTTT. Protein product: CASSESRRQYLSGNTIYF.